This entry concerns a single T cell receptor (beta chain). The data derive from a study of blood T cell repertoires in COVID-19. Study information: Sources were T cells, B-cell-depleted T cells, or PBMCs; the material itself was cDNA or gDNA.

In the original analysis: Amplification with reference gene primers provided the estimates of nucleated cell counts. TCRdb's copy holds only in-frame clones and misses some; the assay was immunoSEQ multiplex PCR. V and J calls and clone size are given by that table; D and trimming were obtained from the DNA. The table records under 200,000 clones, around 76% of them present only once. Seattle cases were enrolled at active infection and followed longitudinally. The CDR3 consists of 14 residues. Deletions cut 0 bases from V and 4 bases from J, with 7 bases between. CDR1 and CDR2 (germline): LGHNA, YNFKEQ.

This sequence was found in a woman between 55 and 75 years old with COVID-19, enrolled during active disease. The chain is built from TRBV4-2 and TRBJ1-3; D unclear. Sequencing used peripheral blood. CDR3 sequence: CASSQEIQGNTIYF. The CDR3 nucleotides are TGTGCCAGCAGCCAAGAAATCCAGGGAAACACCATATATTTT.